These T cell receptor beta chains were read from a single sample in a study of cytomegalovirus exposure and HLA in healthy donors. Libraries were prepared by immunoSEQ multiplex PCR; TCRdb keeps only in-frame clonotypes and omits some of them. The sample yields tens of thousands of clones, just under 75% seen once. The sequenced sample consisted of PBMCs. The receptors were sampled from a young man in good health and CMV-seropositive. Both conserved end residues are part of each CDR3. D genes are given only for firm matches. A row's size may be missing; if present it is once, few, many or a size class.

D	size	V	J	CDR3	DNA
.	.	TRBV27	TRBJ1-1	CASRLGQLMNTEAFF	TGTGCCAGCAGGTTGGGGCAGCTCATGAACACTGAAGCTTTCTTT
.	.	TRBV7-3	TRBJ2-2	CASSLGVSISTGELFF	TGTGCCAGCAGCTTAGGAGTAAGCATTTCCACCGGGGAGCTGTTTTTT
.	.	TRBV30	TRBJ2-1	CAWSQSPGETYNEQFF	TGTGCCTGGAGCCAAAGCCCGGGGGAAACCTACAATGAGCAGTTCTTC
.	.	TRBV5-8	TRBJ2-5	CASSDGRRAQYF	TGTGCCAGCAGCGATGGTCGGAGGGCCCAGTACTTC
.	once	TRBV27	TRBJ2-6	CASSLLRQMTSGANVLTF	TGTGCCAGCAGTTTACTTAGACAGATGACTTCTGGGGCCAACGTCCTGACTTTC
TRBD2	once	TRBV5-1	TRBJ2-3	CASSSLAGRGADTQYF	TGCGCCAGCAGCTCTCTAGCGGGGAGAGGGGCAGATACGCAGTATTTT
.	once	TRBV30	TRBJ1-1	CAWRAVGTLNTEAFF	TGTGCCTGGAGGGCGGTTGGGACTCTGAACACTGAAGCTTTCTTT
TRBD1	.	TRBV6-5	TRBJ2-3	CASSTRTGNTDTQYF	TGTGCCAGCAGTACCCGGACAGGGAATACAGATACGCAGTATTTT
.	.	TRBV29-1	TRBJ2-5	CSERQSRETQYF	TGCAGCGAACGACAGTCCAGGGAGACCCAGTACTTC
.	once	TRBV9	TRBJ1-1	CASSVKGENTEAFF	TGTGCCAGCAGCGTAAAGGGGGAGAACACTGAAGCTTTCTTT
TRBD1	few	TRBV6-6	TRBJ1-5	CASSYGDRVDQPQHF	TGTGCCAGCAGTTACGGGGACAGGGTTGATCAGCCCCAGCATTTT
.	once	TRBV10-3	TRBJ1-1	CAASGTGSNTEAFF	TGTGCCGCCTCCGGTACAGGGTCGAACACTGAAGCTTTCTTT
.	.	TRBV6-5	TRBJ2-2	CASSYRGPGELFF	TGTGCCAGCAGTTACCGCGGTCCCGGGGAGCTGTTTTTT
.	.	TRBV4-1	TRBJ2-4	CASSHPTQGPIQYF	TGCGCCAGCAGCCACCCGACCCAGGGGCCTATTCAGTACTTC
.	.	TRBV5-8	TRBJ1-1	CASSVGGGYGNMNTEAFF	TGTGCCAGCAGCGTAGGGGGGGGCTATGGAAATATGAACACTGAAGCTTTCTTT
.	.	TRBV5-4	TRBJ1-6	CASKIQGVVSPLHF	TGTGCCAGCAAAATACAGGGAGTGGTTTCACCCCTCCACTTT
.	.	TRBV25-1	TRBJ2-1	CASSGQDESSYNEQFF	TGTGCCAGCAGTGGACAGGACGAGAGCTCCTACAATGAGCAGTTCTTC
.	.	TRBV5-1	TRBJ2-6	CASSLDSSGANVLTF	TGCGCCAGCAGCTTAGACAGCTCTGGGGCCAACGTCCTGACTTTC
TRBD2	.	TRBV7-9	TRBJ2-7	CASSLGLADPYEQYF	TGTGCCAGCAGCTTAGGTCTAGCGGATCCCTACGAGCAGTACTTC
TRBD1	.	TRBV5-6	TRBJ1-1	CASSLGTGWANTEAFF	TGTGCCAGCAGCCTAGGGACAGGTTGGGCGAACACTGAAGCTTTCTTT
.	few	TRBV6-6	TRBJ1-3	CASFRTNSGNTIYF	TGTGCCAGCTTTAGGACTAACTCTGGAAACACCATATATTTT
TRBD1	.	TRBV27	TRBJ2-7	CASRRRDREDEQYF	TGTGCCAGCAGACGACGGGACAGGGAGGACGAGCAGTACTTC
.	.	TRBV10-3	TRBJ2-7	CATLDAGTRPTYEQYF	TGTGCCACCCTTGACGCTGGGACTCGACCCACCTACGAGCAGTACTTC
.	.	TRBV28	TRBJ1-2	CASSLYRDYGYTF	TGTGCCAGCAGTTTATACCGGGACTATGGCTACACCTTC
.	.	TRBV4-3	TRBJ1-1	CASSGRSTGETEAFF	TGCGCCAGCAGCGGACGCTCCACAGGAGAAACTGAAGCTTTCTTT
TRBD1	.	TRBV29-1	TRBJ1-5	CSVGTGQEPQHF	TGCAGCGTGGGGACAGGGCAGGAGCCCCAGCATTTT
TRBD1	.	TRBV7-2	TRBJ1-2	CASSSPKGGVSGGYTF	TGTGCCAGCAGCTCACCGAAAGGGGGCGTTTCGGGGGGCTACACCTTC
.	.	TRBV10-2	TRBJ1-3	CASSAQGSGNTIYF	TGCGCCAGCAGTGCACAGGGTTCTGGAAACACCATATATTTT
.	.	TRBV7-6	TRBJ1-1	CASSLELNTEAFF	TGTGCCAGCAGCTTGGAGCTGAACACTGAAGCTTTCTTT
.	.	TRBV27	TRBJ1-4	CASGGGRGKLFF	TGTGCCAGCGGGGGGGGACGGGGAAAACTGTTTTTT
TRBD1	few	TRBV30	TRBJ1-5	CAWSPQGNQPQHF	TGTGCCTGGAGTCCACAGGGGAACCAGCCCCAGCATTTT
.	few	TRBV6-5	TRBJ2-5	CASRTDFGYQETQYF	TGTGCCAGCAGGACGGACTTCGGGTACCAAGAGACCCAGTACTTC
TRBD2	.	TRBV11-2	TRBJ2-7	CASSTAGTSYEQYF	TGTGCCAGCAGCACAGCCGGGACTAGCTACGAGCAGTACTTC
TRBD1	.	TRBV30	TRBJ2-6	CAWRSTGAGANVLTF	TGTGCCTGGAGATCAACAGGGGCTGGGGCCAACGTCCTGACTTTC
.	.	TRBV4-2	TRBJ1-4	CASSQDPGATNEKLFF	TGTGCCAGCAGCCAAGATCCCGGAGCAACTAATGAAAAACTGTTTTTT
TRBD2	few	TRBV27	TRBJ2-6	CASSLSGRSGANVLTF	TGTGCCAGCAGTTTATCCGGGAGGTCTGGGGCCAACGTCCTGACTTTC
.	.	TRBV27	TRBJ1-5	CASSRVAGSNQPQHF	TGTGCCAGCAGTCGGGTAGCCGGTAGCAATCAGCCCCAGCATTTT
TRBD2	.	TRBV6-6	TRBJ2-2	CASSSSAGSTTGELFF	TGTGCCAGCAGTTCTTCAGCGGGGTCCACTACCGGGGAGCTGTTTTTT
.	few	TRBV28	TRBJ1-1	CASRPRQLNTEAFF	TGTGCCAGCAGGCCCCGACAGCTGAACACTGAAGCTTTCTTT
.	.	TRBV28	TRBJ1-2	CASSLGQQIYGYTF	TGTGCCAGCAGTTTGGGACAACAGATCTATGGCTACACCTTC
TRBD2	.	TRBV4-3	TRBJ2-7	CASSQDRTSGGYEQYF	TGCGCCAGCAGCCAAGATAGAACTAGCGGGGGCTACGAGCAGTACTTC
TRBD2	.	TRBV18	TRBJ2-1	CASSPGTSGVSYNEQFF	TGTGCCAGCTCACCAGGGACTAGCGGGGTCTCCTACAATGAGCAGTTCTTC
.	.	TRBV6-5	TRBJ2-3	CASRGPGRRTDTQYF	TGTGCCAGCAGGGGGCCTGGCAGGCGCACAGATACGCAGTATTTT
.	.	TRBV7-2	TRBJ2-3	CASSRDRSTDTQYF	TGTGCCAGCAGCCGTGACAGGAGCACAGATACGCAGTATTTT
.	.	TRBV5-1	TRBJ1-4	CASAGGGANEKLFF	TGCGCCAGCGCCGGAGGGGGGGCTAATGAAAAACTGTTTTTT
TRBD2	.	TRBV28	TRBJ2-5	CASKLAGGRGETQYF	TGTGCCAGTAAACTAGCGGGGGGAAGGGGAGAGACCCAGTACTTC
.	.	TRBV19	TRBJ1-5	CASRLGDQPQHF	TGTGCCAGTAGATTGGGCGATCAGCCCCAGCATTTT
.	.	TRBV5-6	TRBJ2-7	CASSTWTGSSYEQYF	TGTGCCAGCAGCACGTGGACGGGGAGCTCCTACGAGCAGTACTTC
TRBD1	.	TRBV7-8	TRBJ2-2	CASSLGPTGGPNTGELFF	TGTGCCAGCAGCTTAGGACCGACAGGGGGCCCGAACACCGGGGAGCTGTTTTTT
.	.	TRBV7-2	TRBJ2-7	CASSGSGAYEQYF	TGTGCCAGCAGCGGGAGTGGGGCCTACGAGCAGTACTTC